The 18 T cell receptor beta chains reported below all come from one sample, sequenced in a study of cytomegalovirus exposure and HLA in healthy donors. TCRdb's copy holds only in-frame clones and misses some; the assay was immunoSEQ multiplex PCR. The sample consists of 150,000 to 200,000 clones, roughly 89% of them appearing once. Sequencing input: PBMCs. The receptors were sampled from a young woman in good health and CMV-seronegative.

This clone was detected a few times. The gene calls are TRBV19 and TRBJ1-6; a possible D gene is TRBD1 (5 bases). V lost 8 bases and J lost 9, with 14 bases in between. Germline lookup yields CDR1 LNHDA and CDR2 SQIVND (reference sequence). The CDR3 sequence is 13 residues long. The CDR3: CASGQGNPSPLHF. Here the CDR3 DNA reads TGTGCCAGTGGGCAGGGAAACCCTTCACCCCTCCACTTT.

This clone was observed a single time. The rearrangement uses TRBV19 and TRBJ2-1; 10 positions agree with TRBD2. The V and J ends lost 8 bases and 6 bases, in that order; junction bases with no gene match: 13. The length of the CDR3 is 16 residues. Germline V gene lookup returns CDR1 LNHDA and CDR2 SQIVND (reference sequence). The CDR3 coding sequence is TGTGCCAGTGGAGACCGAAGCGGGGGGGCTCCCAATGAGCAGTTCTTC. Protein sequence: CASGDRSGGAPNEQFF. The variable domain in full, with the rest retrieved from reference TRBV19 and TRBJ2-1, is DGGITQSPKYLFRKEGQNVTLSCEQNLNHDAMYWYRQDPGQGLRLIYYSQIVNDFQKGDIAEGYSVSREKKESFPLTVTSAQKNPTAFYLCASGDRSGGAPNEQFFGPGTRLTVL.

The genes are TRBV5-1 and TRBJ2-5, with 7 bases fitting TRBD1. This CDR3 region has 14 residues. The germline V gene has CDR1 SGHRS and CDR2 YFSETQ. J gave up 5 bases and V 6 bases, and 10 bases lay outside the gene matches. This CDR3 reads CASIDTGVAETQYF. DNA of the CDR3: TGCGCCAGCATCGACACAGGGGTGGCGGAGACCCAGTACTTC.

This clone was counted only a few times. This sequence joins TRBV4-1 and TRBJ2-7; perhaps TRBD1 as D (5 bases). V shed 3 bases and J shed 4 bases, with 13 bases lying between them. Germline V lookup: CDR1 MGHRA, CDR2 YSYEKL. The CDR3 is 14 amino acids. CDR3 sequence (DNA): TGCGCCAGCAGCCACTCAGGGTCCTTGTACGAGCAGTACTTC. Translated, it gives CASSHSGSLYEQYF.

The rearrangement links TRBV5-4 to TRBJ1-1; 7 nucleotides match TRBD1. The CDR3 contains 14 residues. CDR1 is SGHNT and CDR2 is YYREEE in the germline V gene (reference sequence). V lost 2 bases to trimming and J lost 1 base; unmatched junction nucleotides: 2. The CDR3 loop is CASSFWTGNTEAFF. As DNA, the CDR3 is TGTGCCAGCAGCTTCTGGACAGGGAACACTGAAGCTTTCTTT.

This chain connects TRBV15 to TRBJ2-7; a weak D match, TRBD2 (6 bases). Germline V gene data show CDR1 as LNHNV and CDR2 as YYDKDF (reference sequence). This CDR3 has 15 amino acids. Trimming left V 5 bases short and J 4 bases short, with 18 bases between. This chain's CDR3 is CATSGQVDGGYEQYF. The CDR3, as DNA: TGTGCCACCAGCGGGCAGGTTGATGGGGGGTACGAGCAGTACTTC.

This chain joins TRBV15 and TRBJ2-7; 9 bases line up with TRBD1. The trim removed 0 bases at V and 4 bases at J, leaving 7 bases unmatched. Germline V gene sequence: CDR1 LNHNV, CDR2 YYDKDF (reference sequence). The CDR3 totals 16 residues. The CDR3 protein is CATSRDLGDRAYEQYF. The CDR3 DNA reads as TGTGCCACCAGCAGAGATCTTGGGGACAGGGCGTACGAGCAGTACTTC.

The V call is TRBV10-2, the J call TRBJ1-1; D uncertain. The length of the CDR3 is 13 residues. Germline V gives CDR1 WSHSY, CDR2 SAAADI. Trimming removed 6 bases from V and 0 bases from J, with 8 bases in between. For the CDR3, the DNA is TGCGCCAGCAGGGAGAACATGAACACTGAAGCTTTCTTT. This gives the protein CASRENMNTEAFF.

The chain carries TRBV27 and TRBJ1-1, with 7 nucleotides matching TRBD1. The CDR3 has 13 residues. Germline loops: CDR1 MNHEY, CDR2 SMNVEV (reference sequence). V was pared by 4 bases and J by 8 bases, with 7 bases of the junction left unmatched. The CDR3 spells CASSSNDRAEAFF. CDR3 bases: TGTGCCAGCAGTTCAAATGACAGGGCAGAAGCTTTCTTT.

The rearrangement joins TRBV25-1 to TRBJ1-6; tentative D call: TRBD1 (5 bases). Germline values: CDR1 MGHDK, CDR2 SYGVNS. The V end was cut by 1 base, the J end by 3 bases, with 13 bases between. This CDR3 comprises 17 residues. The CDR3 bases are TGTGCCAGCAGTGAATCATCAATAGGGGACTATAATTCACCCCTCCACTTT. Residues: CASSESSIGDYNSPLHF. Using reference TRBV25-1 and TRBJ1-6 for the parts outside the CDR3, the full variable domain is EADIYQTPRYLVIGTGKKITLECSQTMGHDKMYWYQQDPGMELHLIHYSYGVNSTEKGDLSSESTVSRIRTEHFPLTLESARPSHTSQYLCASSESSIGDYNSPLHFGNGTRLTVT.

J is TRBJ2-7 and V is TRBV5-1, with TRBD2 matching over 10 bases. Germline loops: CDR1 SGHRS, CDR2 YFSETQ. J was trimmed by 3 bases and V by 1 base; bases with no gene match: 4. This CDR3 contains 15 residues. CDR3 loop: CASSLFASGGYEQYF. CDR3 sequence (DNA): TGCGCCAGCAGCTTGTTCGCTAGCGGGGGCTACGAGCAGTACTTC.

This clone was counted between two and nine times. The CDR3 protein is CASRAGQGENQPQHF. The CDR3 coding sequence is TGTGCCAGCAGGGCAGGACAGGGGGAAAATCAGCCCCAGCATTTT. V and J are TRBV2 and TRBJ1-5; TRBD1 aligns across 10 bases. Germline CDR1 reads SNHLY; CDR2 reads FYNNEI. The trim removed 6 bases at V and 4 bases at J, leaving 6 bases unmatched. This CDR3 spans 15 amino acids. Filled out from reference TRBV2 and TRBJ1-5, the complete variable domain reads EPEVTQTPSHQVTQMGQEVILRCVPISNHLYFYWYRQILGQKVEFLVSFYNNEISEKSEIFDDQFSVERPDGSNFTLKIRSTKLEDSAMYFCASRAGQGENQPQHFGDGTRLSIL.

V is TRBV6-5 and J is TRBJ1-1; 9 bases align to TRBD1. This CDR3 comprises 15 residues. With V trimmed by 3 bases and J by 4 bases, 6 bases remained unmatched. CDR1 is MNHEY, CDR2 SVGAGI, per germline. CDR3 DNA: TGTGCCAGCAGTTATCACGGACAGGGGCGCACTGAAGCTTTCTTT. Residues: CASSYHGQGRTEAFF.

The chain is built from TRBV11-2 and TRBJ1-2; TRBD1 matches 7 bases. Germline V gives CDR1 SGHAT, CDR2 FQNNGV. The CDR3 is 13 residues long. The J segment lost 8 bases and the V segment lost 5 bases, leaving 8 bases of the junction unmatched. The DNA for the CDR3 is TGTGCCAGCAGCGTCCGGGACAGAATAGGCTACACCTTC. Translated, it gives CASSVRDRIGYTF. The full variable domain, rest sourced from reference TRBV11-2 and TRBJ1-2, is EAGVAQSPRYKIIEKRQSVAFWCNPISGHATLYWYQQILGQGPKLLIQFQNNGVVDDSQLPKDRFSAERLKGVDSTLKIQPAKLEDSAVYLCASSVRDRIGYTFGSGTRLTVV.

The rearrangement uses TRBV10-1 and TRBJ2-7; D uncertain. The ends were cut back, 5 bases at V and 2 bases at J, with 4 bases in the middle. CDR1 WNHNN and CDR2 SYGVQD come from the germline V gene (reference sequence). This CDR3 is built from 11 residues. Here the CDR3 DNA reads TGCGCCAGCAGTTCAGCCTACGAGCAGTACTTC. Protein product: CASSSAYEQYF.

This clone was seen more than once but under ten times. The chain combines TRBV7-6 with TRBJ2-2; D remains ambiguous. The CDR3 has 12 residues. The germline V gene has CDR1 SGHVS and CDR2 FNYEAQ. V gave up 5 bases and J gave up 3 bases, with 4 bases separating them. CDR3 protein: CASSADTGELFF. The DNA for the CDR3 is TGTGCCAGCAGCGCGGACACCGGGGAGCTGTTTTTT.

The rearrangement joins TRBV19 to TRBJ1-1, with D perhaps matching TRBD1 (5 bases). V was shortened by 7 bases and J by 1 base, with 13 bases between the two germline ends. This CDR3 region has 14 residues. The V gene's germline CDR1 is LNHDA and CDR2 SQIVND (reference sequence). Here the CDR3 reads CASKSGGKNTEAFF. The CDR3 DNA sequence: TGTGCCAGTAAGTCGGGGGGGAAGAACACTGAAGCTTTCTTT.

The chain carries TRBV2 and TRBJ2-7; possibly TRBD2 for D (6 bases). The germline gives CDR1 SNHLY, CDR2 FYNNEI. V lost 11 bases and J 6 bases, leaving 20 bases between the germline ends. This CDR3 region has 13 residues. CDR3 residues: CAGRTFFGREQYF. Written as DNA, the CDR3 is TGTGCCGGGAGGACTTTTTTCGGACGCGAGCAGTACTTC.